This entry lists 24 T cell receptor beta chains sequenced from one sample in a study of OX40 agonist ivuxolimab in advanced cancers. The protocol was immunoSEQ multiplex PCR, while the TCRdb copy is restricted to in-frame clones and leaves out a portion. The sample lists approximately 50,000 clones, over 90% occurring once. Sequences were derived from CD4+ or CD8+ T cells sorted from blood, sampled in a trial of the OX40 agonist ivuxolimab. The receptor set was obtained from an adult with an advanced solid tumor such as melanoma, head and neck, liver or kidney cancer.

The sample holds a few counts of this clone. The CDR3 spells CASSKTIGGGNQPQHF. CDR3 sequence (DNA): TGTGCCAGTAGTAAAACAATAGGGGGAGGCAATCAGCCCCAGCATTTT. V is TRBV19 and J is TRBJ1-5; weak D call: TRBD1 (6 bases). Per germline, CDR1 LNHDA and CDR2 SQIVND (reference sequence). This CDR3 comprises 16 residues. V gave up 4 bases and J gave up 2 bases, with 15 bases separating them.

The CDR3 DNA reads as TGTGCCAGCTCACCGAGAGGGACAGGGCTCACAGATACGCAGTATTTT. This sequence encodes CASSPRGTGLTDTQYF. J is TRBJ2-3 and V is TRBV18, with 9 bases lining up with TRBD1. CDR1 and CDR2 from the germline V gene are KGHSH and LQKENI. This CDR3 has 16 amino acids. With V trimmed by 3 bases and J by 2 bases, 6 bases remained unmatched.

The chain uses TRBV7-6 and TRBJ1-2, with D hard to call. The CDR3 is 15 amino acids. V gave up 5 bases and J gave up 7 bases, with 20 bases separating them. Germline loops: CDR1 SGHVS, CDR2 FNYEAQ. The CDR3 sequence: CASSPSSGGVSGYTF. The DNA of the CDR3 is TGTGCCAGCAGCCCTAGCTCCGGTGGGGTTTCTGGCTACACCTTC.

J is TRBJ2-2 and V is TRBV10-3; the D gene is possibly TRBD1 (6 bases). This CDR3 contains 15 residues. V dropped 10 bases and J dropped 4 bases, with 19 bases sitting between them. Germline CDR1 and CDR2: ENHRY and SYGVKD. The CDR3 nucleotides are TGTGCCACCTCGTCCGAGGGACACCTCACCGGGGAGCTGTTTTTT. Amino acid sequence: CATSSEGHLTGELFF.

The chain couples TRBV2 to TRBJ2-1, with no clear D. Trimming removed 3 bases from V and 9 bases from J, with 12 bases in between. Germline V lookup: CDR1 SNHLY, CDR2 FYNNEI. CDR3 length: 13 residues. The CDR3: CASSDRVYGEQFF. CDR3 DNA sequence: TGTGCCAGCAGTGATCGTGTTTATGGTGAGCAGTTCTTC.

The sample holds a few counts of this clone. This chain joins TRBV9 and TRBJ2-1; D not resolved. Germline V CDR1 and CDR2: SGDLS, YYNGEE. With 6 bases removed from V and 0 bases from J, the gap between germline ends came to 13 bases. The CDR3 runs 15 residues. The CDR3 is CASTSDLASYNEQFF. CDR3 coding DNA: TGTGCCAGCACCTCCGACCTGGCCTCCTACAATGAGCAGTTCTTC.

CDR3 loop: CAIRQGASQNTEAFF. In nucleotides, the CDR3 is TGTGCTATAAGACAGGGGGCTTCTCAGAACACTGAAGCTTTCTTT. The rearrangement links TRBV6-5 to TRBJ1-1, with TRBD1 matching 10 bases. This CDR3 has 15 amino acids. Looked up from germline, CDR1 is MNHEY and CDR2 is SVGAGI.

A single count supports this clone. In DNA form, the CDR3 reads TGTGCCAGCAGCTTAGCGGCTGGGACAGGGGGGTTATCCTACGAGCAGTACTTC. It specifies CASSLAAGTGGLSYEQYF. J is TRBJ2-7 and V is TRBV7-9, with 11 bases matching TRBD1. CDR3 length equals 18 residues. From germline, CDR1 is SEHNR and CDR2 FQNEAQ (reference sequence). J lost 1 base, V lost 0 bases, and 8 bases had no gene match.

In this sample, this clone turned up once. The chain links TRBV5-8 to TRBJ2-3, with 8 bases aligning to TRBD1. Germline-derived CDR1 and CDR2 are SGHTS and YDEGEE. V gave up 4 bases and J gave up 1 base; unmatched junction bases: 5. This CDR3 contains 15 residues. The chain's CDR3 is CASSTQGVGTDTQYF. Written as DNA, the CDR3 is TGTGCCAGCAGCACACAGGGGGTGGGCACAGATACGCAGTATTTT. The variable domain in full, with the rest retrieved from reference TRBV5-8 and TRBJ2-3, is EAGVTQSPTHLIKTRGQQATLRCSPISGHTSVYWYQQALGLGLQFLLWYDEGEERNRGNFPPRFSGRQFPNYSSELNVNALELEDSALYLCASSTQGVGTDTQYFGPGTRLTVL.

This clone was counted between two and nine times. The chain employs TRBV28 and TRBJ1-1; D is unclear. The CDR3 consists of 11 residues. CDR1 and CDR2 (germline): MDHEN, SYDVKM. The V gene lost 3 bases and the J gene lost 8 bases, with 7 bases spanning the gap. Written as DNA, the CDR3 is TGTGCCAGCAGTTTCGTAGAGGAAGCTTTCTTT. Its protein product is CASSFVEEAFF.

V usage is TRBV4-3 and J usage is TRBJ2-7; D is unclear. The CDR3 is 17 amino acids. Germline V gene lookup returns CDR1 LGHNA and CDR2 YSLEER. The ends were cut back, 0 bases at V and 1 base at J, with 16 bases in the middle. CDR3 in amino acids: CASSQEYAHPSSYEQYF. DNA of the CDR3: TGCGCCAGCAGCCAAGAATATGCCCACCCCTCGTCCTACGAGCAGTACTTC.

The chain carries TRBV28 and TRBJ2-1, with D perhaps TRBD2 (5 bases). V was cut by 2 bases and J by 6 bases, with 23 bases left in between. The CDR3 length is 18 residues. CDR1 and CDR2 (germline): MDHEN, SYDVKM. CDR3 sequence: CASSLGGWVGLASNEQFF. In nucleotides, the CDR3 is TGTGCCAGCAGTTTAGGAGGTTGGGTAGGCCTTGCGAGCAATGAGCAGTTCTTC.

The chain couples TRBV9 to TRBJ1-4; 8 bases fit TRBD1. The CDR3 length is 16 residues. J lost 3 bases, V lost 4 bases, and 8 bases had no gene match. CDR1 and CDR2 (germline): SGDLS, YYNGEE. The CDR3 DNA follows: TGTGCCAGCAGCAACGGGACAGGACTACCTAATGAAAAACTGTTTTTT. Amino acids: CASSNGTGLPNEKLFF.

The chain employs TRBV9 and TRBJ1-5; the match to TRBD1 covers 9 bases. CDR1 and CDR2 from the germline V gene are SGDLS and YYNGEE. CDR3 size: 16 residues. Trimming cost V 3 bases and J 9 bases; bases outside gene matches: 13. CDR3 protein: CASSGQAGTGTGPQHF. In DNA form, the CDR3 reads TGTGCCAGCAGCGGCCAGGCGGGGACAGGGACTGGGCCCCAGCATTTT.

The chain is built from TRBV10-3 and TRBJ2-7; possible D gene TRBD2, 5 bases. The ends were cut back, 6 bases at V and 6 bases at J, with 9 bases in the middle. This CDR3 is 11 amino acids long. Germline CDR1 reads ENHRY; CDR2 reads SYGVKD. The DNA of the CDR3 is TGTGCCATCAGCACTAGTTCCGAGCAGTACTTC. Protein sequence: CAISTSSEQYF.

The chain has TRBV6-1 and TRBJ1-5, with 7 bases that match TRBD1. Germline CDR1 is MNHNS and CDR2 is SASEGT. Trimming took 6 bases from V and 5 from J; bases not matched to a gene: 10. The CDR3 is 15 residues long. CDR3 residues: CASRGIDRVDQPQHF. CDR3 sequence (DNA): TGTGCCAGCAGGGGGATCGACAGGGTGGATCAGCCCCAGCATTTT.

CDR3 sequence reads: CASSVGTSEQYF. The DNA for the CDR3 is TGTGCCAGCAGCGTAGGGACATCTGAGCAGTACTTC. This chain joins TRBV9 and TRBJ2-7, with a tentative D call TRBD1 (5 bases). V lost 0 bases to trimming and J lost 7 bases, with 8 bases between them. This CDR3 is built from 12 residues. The germline V gene has CDR1 SGDLS and CDR2 YYNGEE.

The chain joins TRBV5-6 to TRBJ1-1; 7 nucleotides agree with TRBD1. The V gene end was trimmed by 1 base and the J gene end by 3 bases; junction bases not matched to a gene: 9. The CDR3 runs 16 residues. Germline V gene sequence: CDR1 SGHDT, CDR2 YYEEEE. CDR3 sequence (DNA): TGTGCCAGCAGCTTGCTGTGGACAGGCGGGGACACTGAAGCTTTCTTT. As protein: CASSLLWTGGDTEAFF.

The chain links TRBV27 to TRBJ2-7; perhaps TRBD1 as D (6 bases). This CDR3 has 16 amino acids. Deletions cut 5 bases from V and 4 bases from J, with 21 bases between. Germline V CDR1 and CDR2: MNHEY, SMNVEV (reference sequence). The CDR3 sequence is CASSGLAGTNFYEQYF. The DNA of the CDR3 is TGTGCCAGCAGTGGACTTGCCGGGACAAACTTTTACGAGCAGTACTTC.

This chain connects TRBV6-5 to TRBJ2-1, with 13 bases lining up with TRBD2. Germline assignment: CDR1 MNHEY and CDR2 SVGAGI. This CDR3 has 15 amino acids. The V gene end was trimmed by 8 bases and the J gene end by 0 bases; junction bases not matched to a gene: 1. Here the CDR3 DNA reads TGTGCCAGCCGACTAGCGGGGGGCTCCTACAATGAGCAGTTCTTC. The encoded protein is CASRLAGGSYNEQFF.

The V and J genes are TRBV10-3 and TRBJ2-1, with TRBD2 matching 12 bases. The trim removed 8 bases at V and 7 bases at J, leaving 15 bases unmatched. CDR3 length: 17 amino acids. In germline, CDR1 is ENHRY, CDR2 SYGVKD. In DNA form, the CDR3 reads TGTGCCATCGGGACTAGCGGGCCTCTACCGAGGGGGAATGAGCAGTTCTTC. This translates into CAIGTSGPLPRGNEQFF.

This chain connects TRBV7-9 to TRBJ1-5, with D hard to call. The CDR3 has 12 residues. From germline, CDR1 is SEHNR and CDR2 FQNEAQ (reference sequence). The V end was cut by 5 bases, the J end by 4 bases, with 6 bases between. The CDR3 nucleotides read TGTGCCAGCAGCCTTCAGAATCAGCCCCAGCATTTT. This translates into CASSLQNQPQHF. Using reference TRBV7-9 and TRBJ1-5 for the parts outside the CDR3, the full variable domain is DTGVSQNPRHKITKRGQNVTFRCDPISEHNRLYWYRQTLGQGPEFLTYFQNEAQLEKSRLLSDRFSAERPKGSFSTLEIQRTEQGDSAMYLCASSLQNQPQHFGDGTRLSIL.

The V call is TRBV15, the J call TRBJ2-1, with a tentative D call TRBD2 (6 bases). V lost 1 base to trimming and J lost 9 bases, with 13 bases between them. Germline values: CDR1 LNHNV, CDR2 YYDKDF (reference sequence). The CDR3 runs to 14 residues. The CDR3, as DNA: TGTGCCACCAGCAGAGGGGAGGAGGTGGGTGAGCAGTTCTTC. Its translation is CATSRGEEVGEQFF. The full variable domain, completed using reference TRBV15 and TRBJ2-1, is DAMVIQNPRYQVTQFGKPVTLSCSQTLNHNVMYWYQQKSSQAPKLLFHYYDKDFNNEADTPDNFQSRRPNTSFCFLDIRSPGLGDTAMYLCATSRGEEVGEQFFGPGTRLTVL.

The chain employs TRBV16 and TRBJ2-3; 10 bases map to TRBD2. Germline V gene data show CDR1 as KGHSY and CDR2 as FQNENV. V trimming: 4 bases; J trimming: 6 bases; junction bases outside the gene matches: 7. This CDR3 comprises 15 residues. The CDR3: CASSLLAGVADTQYF. CDR3 coding DNA: TGTGCCAGCAGCCTTCTAGCGGGAGTTGCGGATACGCAGTATTTT. Full variable domain (missing parts from reference TRBV16 and TRBJ2-3): GEEVAQTPKHLVRGEGQKAKLYCAPIKGHSYVFWYQQVLKNEFKFLISFQNENVFDETGMPKERFSAKCLPNSPCSLEIQATKLEDSAVYFCASSLLAGVADTQYFGPGTRLTVL.